The 11 T cell receptor beta chains presented below share a single source sample, sequenced in a study of shared clonotypes between healthy human individuals. The repertoire was sequenced with immunoSEQ multiplex PCR; TCRdb's copy has only in-frame clones and lacks some. Of around 2,000,000 clones listed, around 96% were seen once; the top ten hold 0.85% to 1.3%. Naive CD8 cells lacked CD45RO, underwent positive selection for CCR7 and left out terminally differentiated effector memory CD45RA+ cells. Sequencing was performed on naive CD8+ T cells sorted from blood. Receptor source: a man aged 18 to 35 in good health.

The gene calls are TRBV4-1 and TRBJ2-7; no clear D. Looked up from germline, CDR1 is MGHRA and CDR2 is YSYEKL. The CDR3 extends over 11 amino acids. V was shortened by 5 bases and J by 3 bases, with 5 bases between the two germline ends. CDR3 nucleotides: TGCGCCAGCAGCAATCACTACGAGCAGTACTTC. Amino acid sequence: CASSNHYEQYF.

The genes are TRBV6-1 and TRBJ2-2; 8 bases map to TRBD1. There are 16 residues in the CDR3. CDR1 and CDR2 from the germline V gene are MNHNS and SASEGT. The V and J ends lost 3 bases and 4 bases, in that order; junction bases with no gene match: 7. The DNA for the CDR3 is TGTGCCAGCAGTGACCCGGGACAGGCTATCACCGGGGAGCTGTTTTTT. Amino acid sequence: CASSDPGQAITGELFF.

The chain is built from TRBV27 and TRBJ2-1; TRBD2 matches 10 bases. V was clipped by 5 bases and J by 9 bases; unmatched bases: 13. CDR3 size: 16 residues. Germline V gene sequence: CDR1 MNHEY, CDR2 SMNVEV (reference sequence). The CDR3 coding sequence is TGTGCCAGCAGTCCCCTCGTGGGACTAGCGATCAGTGAGCAGTTCTTC. This sequence encodes CASSPLVGLAISEQFF.

CDR3 region: CASSPPPTGPNTEAFF. The CDR3 nucleotides are TGTGCCAGCTCACCCCCCCCCACAGGGCCTAACACTGAAGCTTTCTTT. The chain recombines TRBV18 with TRBJ1-1, with D perhaps matching TRBD1 (6 bases). The germline V gene has CDR1 KGHSH and CDR2 LQKENI. The germline V and J ends were trimmed by 3 bases and 2 bases, with 16 bases remaining between them. The CDR3 is made up of 16 amino acids.

The chain recombines TRBV5-1 with TRBJ2-7; D is undetermined. This CDR3 is 14 amino acids long. V was pared by 2 bases and J by 6 bases, with 15 bases between. Germline V gene sequence: CDR1 SGHRS, CDR2 YFSETQ. The CDR3 nucleotides are TGCGCCAGCAGCTTACAGAGATCGGGTCTCGAGCAGTACTTC. Translation: CASSLQRSGLEQYF.

The CDR3, as DNA: TGTGCCAGCAGCGTTGAGGGGAGACCATCTAGCACAGATACGCAGTATTTT. Protein product: CASSVEGRPSSTDTQYF. The chain links TRBV9 to TRBJ2-3; perhaps D is TRBD1 or TRBD2 (5 bases each). V was trimmed by 2 bases and J by 0 bases, leaving 16 bases between them. This CDR3 comprises 17 residues. CDR1 and CDR2 (germline): SGDLS, YYNGEE.

The chain couples TRBV27 to TRBJ1-2; D remains unclear. Germline values: CDR1 MNHEY, CDR2 SMNVEV (reference sequence). There are 14 residues in the CDR3. The V end lost 1 base, the J end lost 4 bases, and 10 bases lay between the germline ends. DNA for the CDR3: TGTGCCAGCAGTTTATACCCAGAAACCTATGGCTACACCTTC. The encoded protein is CASSLYPETYGYTF.

With respect to this clone: The sample has other DNA sequences that encode this CDR3 too. V is TRBV5-6 and J is TRBJ2-7; D might be TRBD2 (5 bases). Trimming left V 2 bases short and J 4 bases short, with 10 bases between. The CDR3 sequence is 13 residues long. From germline, CDR1 is SGHDT and CDR2 YYEEEE. CDR3 nucleotide sequence: TGTGCCAGCAGCTTAGGACTGACATACGAGCAGTACTTC. This translates into CASSLGLTYEQYF.

The chain combines TRBV10-2 with TRBJ2-7; D may correspond to TRBD1 or TRBD2 (5 bases each). CDR1 and CDR2 from the germline V gene are WSHSY and SAAADI. The CDR3 is made up of 14 amino acids. Trimming took off 3 bases at V and 7 bases at J, with 16 bases between the two ends. The CDR3 DNA follows: TGCGCCAGCAGTGACGGTGAGGGGTCCGGGGAGCAGTACTTC. Translation: CASSDGEGSGEQYF.

V usage is TRBV4-3 and J usage is TRBJ2-5; 8 bases align to TRBD2. With V trimmed by 2 bases and J by 5 bases, 10 bases remained unmatched. The CDR3 length is 16 residues. The germline V gene has CDR1 LGHNA and CDR2 YSLEER. The CDR3 region is CASSQFLAGEGETQYF. The CDR3 coding sequence is TGCGCCAGCAGCCAATTCCTAGCGGGTGAAGGGGAGACCCAGTACTTC.

This chain uses TRBV19 with TRBJ2-7; D gene uncertain. Germline assignment: CDR1 LNHDA and CDR2 SQIVND (reference sequence). This CDR3 region has 14 residues. Deletions cut 7 bases from V and 0 bases from J, with 13 bases between. The CDR3 region has the DNA TGTGCCAGTACCCCGACGGCGACCTCCTACGAGCAGTACTTC. This sequence encodes CASTPTATSYEQYF.